The clone carrying this T cell receptor (beta chain) was detected many times. Antigen specificity is unknown. The sample belongs to a study of T cell repertoires in cytomegalovirus infection. Study context: Indications of both CMV infection and matching HLA type were provided by public TCR beta signatures.

A single record per CDR3 protein comes from TCRdb applying MiXCR to the reads. The sample records around 440,000 distinct CDR3 sequences, about 11% being singletons. Points from the study as a whole: The study found HLA-C-restricted CMV-specific TCR beta clonotypes dominating the ex vivo response. Pooled public TCR beta family frequency picked out CMV carriers with the relevant HLA.

This CDR3 is built from 14 residues. Germline CDR1 reads SGHAT; CDR2 reads FQNNGV. The germline V and J ends were trimmed by 4 bases and 9 bases, with 13 bases remaining between them. This sequence joins TRBV11-2 and TRBJ1-6, with D possibly being TRBD1 (6 bases). The receptor comes from a human donor in good health (CMV status not recorded). Some clones in this sample may be carry-over from other donors' samples. Sequencing input: PBMCs. CDR3 region: CASSSPGAVSPLHF. CDR3 coding DNA: TGTGCCAGCAGCTCCCCGGGGGCAGTTTCACCCCTCCACTTT.